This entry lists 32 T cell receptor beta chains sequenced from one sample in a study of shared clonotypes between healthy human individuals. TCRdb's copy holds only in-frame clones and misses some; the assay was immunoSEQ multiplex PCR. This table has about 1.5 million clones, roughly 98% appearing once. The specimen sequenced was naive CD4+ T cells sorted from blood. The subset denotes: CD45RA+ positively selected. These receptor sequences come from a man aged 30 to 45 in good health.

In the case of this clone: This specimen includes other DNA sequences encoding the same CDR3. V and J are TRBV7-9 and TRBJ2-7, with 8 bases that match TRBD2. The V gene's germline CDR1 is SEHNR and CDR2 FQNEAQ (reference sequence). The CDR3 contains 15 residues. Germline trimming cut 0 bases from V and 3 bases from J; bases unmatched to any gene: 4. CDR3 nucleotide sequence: TGTGCCAGCAGCTTAGCCGGCGGGAGGTTCTACGAGCAGTACTTC. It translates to CASSLAGGRFYEQYF.

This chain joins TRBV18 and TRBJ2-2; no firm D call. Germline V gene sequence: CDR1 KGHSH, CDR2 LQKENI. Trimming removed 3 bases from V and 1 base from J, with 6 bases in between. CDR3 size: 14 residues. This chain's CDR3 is CASSPELNTGELFF. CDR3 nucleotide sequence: TGTGCCAGCTCACCGGAGCTGAACACCGGGGAGCTGTTTTTT. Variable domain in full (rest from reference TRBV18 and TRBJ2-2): NAGVMQNPRHLVRRRGQEARLRCSPMKGHSHVYWYRQLPEEGLKFMVYLQKENIIDESGMPKERFSAEFPKEGPSILRIQQVVRGDSAAYFCASSPELNTGELFFGEGSRLTVL.

The CDR3: CASSIQGGEQYF. The CDR3 DNA follows: TGTGCCAGCTCAATCCAGGGGGGCGAGCAGTACTTC. The chain joins TRBV7-9 to TRBJ2-7, with D possibly TRBD1 on 7 matching bases. V dropped 8 bases and J dropped 6 bases, with 14 bases sitting between them. The CDR3 is 12 residues long. Germline loops: CDR1 SEHNR, CDR2 FQNEAQ (reference sequence).

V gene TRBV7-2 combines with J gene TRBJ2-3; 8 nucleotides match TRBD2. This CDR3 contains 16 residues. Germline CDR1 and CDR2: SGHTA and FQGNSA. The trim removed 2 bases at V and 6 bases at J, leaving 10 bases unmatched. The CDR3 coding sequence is TGTGCCAGCAGCTTATCCGGGAGGGCCCGCGGGGATACGCAGTATTTT. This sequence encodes CASSLSGRARGDTQYF.

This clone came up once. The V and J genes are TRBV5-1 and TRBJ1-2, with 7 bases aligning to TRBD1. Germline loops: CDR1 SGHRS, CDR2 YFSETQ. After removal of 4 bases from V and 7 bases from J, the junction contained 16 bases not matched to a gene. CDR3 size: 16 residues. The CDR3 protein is CASSQRQGSVFGGYTF. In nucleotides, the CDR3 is TGCGCCAGCAGCCAAAGACAGGGATCGGTCTTCGGTGGCTACACCTTC.

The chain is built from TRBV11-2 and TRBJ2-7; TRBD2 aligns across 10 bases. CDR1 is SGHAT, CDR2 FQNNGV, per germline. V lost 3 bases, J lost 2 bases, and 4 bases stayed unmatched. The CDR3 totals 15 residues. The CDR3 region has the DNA TGTGCCAGCAGCTTTTCTAGCGGGAGTACCTACGAGCAGTACTTC. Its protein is CASSFSSGSTYEQYF.

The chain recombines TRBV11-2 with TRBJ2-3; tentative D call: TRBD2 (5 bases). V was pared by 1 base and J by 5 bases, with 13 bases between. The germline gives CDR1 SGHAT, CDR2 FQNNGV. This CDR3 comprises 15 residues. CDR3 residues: CASSLVGSQRDTQYF. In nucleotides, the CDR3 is TGTGCCAGCAGCTTAGTGGGGAGCCAGCGAGATACGCAGTATTTT.

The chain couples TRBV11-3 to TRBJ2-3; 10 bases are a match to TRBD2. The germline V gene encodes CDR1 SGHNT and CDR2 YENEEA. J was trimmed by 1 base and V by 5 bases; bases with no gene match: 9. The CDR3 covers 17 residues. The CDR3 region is CASSPGAGTSGTDTQYF. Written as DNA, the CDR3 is TGTGCCAGCAGCCCAGGGGCCGGGACTAGCGGCACAGATACGCAGTATTTT.

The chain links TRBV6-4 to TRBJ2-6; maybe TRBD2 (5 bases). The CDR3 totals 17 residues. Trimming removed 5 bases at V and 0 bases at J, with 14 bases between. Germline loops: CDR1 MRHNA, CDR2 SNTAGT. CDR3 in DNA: TGTGCCAGCAGTAGTGAGGGCTTTAGCTCTGGGGCCAACGTCCTGACTTTC. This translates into CASSSEGFSSGANVLTF.

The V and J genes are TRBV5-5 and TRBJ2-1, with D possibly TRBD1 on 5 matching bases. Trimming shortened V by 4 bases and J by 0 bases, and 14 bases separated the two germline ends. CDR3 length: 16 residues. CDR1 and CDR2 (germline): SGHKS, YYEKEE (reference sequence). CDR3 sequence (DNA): TGTGCCAGCAGCCCTCAGACAGTCGGCTCCTACAATGAGCAGTTCTTC. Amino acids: CASSPQTVGSYNEQFF.

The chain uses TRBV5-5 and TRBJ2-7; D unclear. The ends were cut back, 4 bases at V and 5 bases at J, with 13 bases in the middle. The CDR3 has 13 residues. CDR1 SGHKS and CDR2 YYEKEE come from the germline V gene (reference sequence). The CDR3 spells CASSPDPTDEQYF. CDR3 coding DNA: TGTGCCAGCAGCCCCGACCCGACGGACGAGCAGTACTTC.

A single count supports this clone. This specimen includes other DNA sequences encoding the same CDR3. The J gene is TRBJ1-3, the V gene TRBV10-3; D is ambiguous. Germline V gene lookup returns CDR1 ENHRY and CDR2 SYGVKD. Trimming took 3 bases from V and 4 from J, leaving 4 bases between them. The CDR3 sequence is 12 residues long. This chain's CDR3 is CAISESGNTIYF. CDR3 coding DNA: TGTGCCATCAGTGAATCGGGAAACACCATATATTTT.

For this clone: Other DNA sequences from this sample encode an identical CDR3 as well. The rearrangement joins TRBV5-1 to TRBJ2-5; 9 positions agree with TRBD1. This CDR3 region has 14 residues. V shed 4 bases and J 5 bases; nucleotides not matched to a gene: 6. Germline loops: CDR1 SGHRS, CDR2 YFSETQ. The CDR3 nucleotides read TGCGCCAGCAGCCCGGACAGGGGAGGGGAGACCCAGTACTTC. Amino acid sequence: CASSPDRGGETQYF.

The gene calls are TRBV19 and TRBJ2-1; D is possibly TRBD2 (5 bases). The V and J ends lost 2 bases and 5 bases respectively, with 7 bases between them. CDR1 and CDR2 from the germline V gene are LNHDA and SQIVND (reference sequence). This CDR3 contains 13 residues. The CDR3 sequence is CASSISGNNEQFF. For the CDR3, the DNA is TGTGCCAGTAGTATATCCGGGAACAATGAGCAGTTCTTC.

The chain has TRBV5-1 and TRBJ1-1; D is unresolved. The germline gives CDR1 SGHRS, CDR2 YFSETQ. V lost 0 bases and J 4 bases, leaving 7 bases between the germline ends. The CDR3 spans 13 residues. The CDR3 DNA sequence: TGCGCCAGCAGCTTGGCACGCCGCACTGAAGCTTTCTTT. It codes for CASSLARRTEAFF.

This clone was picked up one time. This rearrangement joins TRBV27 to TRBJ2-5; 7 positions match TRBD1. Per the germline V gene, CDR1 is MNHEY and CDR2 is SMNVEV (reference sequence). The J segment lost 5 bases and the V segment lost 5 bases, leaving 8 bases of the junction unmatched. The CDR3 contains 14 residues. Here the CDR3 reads CASSTPRGRETQYF. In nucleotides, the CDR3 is TGTGCCAGCAGTACCCCAAGGGGGCGGGAGACCCAGTACTTC.

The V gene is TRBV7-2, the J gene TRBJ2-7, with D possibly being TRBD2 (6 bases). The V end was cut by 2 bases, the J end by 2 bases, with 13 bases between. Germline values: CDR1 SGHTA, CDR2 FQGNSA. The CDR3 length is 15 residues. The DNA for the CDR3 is TGTGCCAGCAGCTTACGACTAGGGAGACCCTACGAGCAGTACTTC. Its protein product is CASSLRLGRPYEQYF.

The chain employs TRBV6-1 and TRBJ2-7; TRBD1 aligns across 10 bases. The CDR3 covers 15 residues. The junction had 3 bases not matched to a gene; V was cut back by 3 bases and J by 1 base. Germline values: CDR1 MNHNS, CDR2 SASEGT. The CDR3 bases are TGTGCCAGCAGTGACACGGGACAGGGGTCCTACGAGCAGTACTTC. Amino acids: CASSDTGQGSYEQYF.

CDR3 amino acids: CASKPGSGFSEQYF. The CDR3 nucleotides read TGCGCCAGCAAACCGGGCTCGGGCTTTAGCGAGCAGTACTTC. The chain couples TRBV5-1 to TRBJ2-7; D call uncertain. The CDR3 is made up of 14 amino acids. Germline CDR1 is SGHRS and CDR2 is YFSETQ. The V end was cut by 6 bases, the J end by 6 bases, with 19 bases between.

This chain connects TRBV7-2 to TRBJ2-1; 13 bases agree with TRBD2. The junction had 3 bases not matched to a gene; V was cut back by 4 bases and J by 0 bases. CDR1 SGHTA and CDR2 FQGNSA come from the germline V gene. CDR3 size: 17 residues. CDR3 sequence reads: CASSSRTSGSSYNEQFF. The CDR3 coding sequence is TGTGCCAGCAGCTCACGGACTAGCGGGAGCTCCTACAATGAGCAGTTCTTC. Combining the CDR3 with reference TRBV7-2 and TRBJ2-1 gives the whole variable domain GAGVSQSPSNKVTEKGKDVELRCDPISGHTALYWYRQSLGQGLEFLIYFQGNSAPDKSGLPSDRFSAERTGGSVSTLTIQRTQQEDSAVYLCASSSRTSGSSYNEQFFGPGTRLTVL.

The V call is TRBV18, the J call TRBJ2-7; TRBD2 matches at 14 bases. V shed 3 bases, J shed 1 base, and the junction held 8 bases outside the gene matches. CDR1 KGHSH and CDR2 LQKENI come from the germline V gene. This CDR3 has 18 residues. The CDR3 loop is CASSPSTGTSGRSYEQYF. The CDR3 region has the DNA TGTGCCAGCTCACCGAGCACCGGGACTAGCGGGAGATCCTACGAGCAGTACTTC.

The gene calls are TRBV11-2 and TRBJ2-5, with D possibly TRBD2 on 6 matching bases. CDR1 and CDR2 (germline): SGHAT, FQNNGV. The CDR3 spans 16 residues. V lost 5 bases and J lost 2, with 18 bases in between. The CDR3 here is CASSVGRQGGQETQYF. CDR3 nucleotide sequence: TGTGCCAGCAGCGTAGGGAGGCAGGGAGGTCAAGAGACCCAGTACTTC.

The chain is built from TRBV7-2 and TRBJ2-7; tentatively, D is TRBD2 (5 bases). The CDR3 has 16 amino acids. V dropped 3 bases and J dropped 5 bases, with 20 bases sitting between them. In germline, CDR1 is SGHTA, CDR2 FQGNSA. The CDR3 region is CASSFQRVGAQNEQYF. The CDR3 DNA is TGTGCCAGCAGCTTTCAGCGTGTGGGAGCCCAAAACGAGCAGTACTTC.

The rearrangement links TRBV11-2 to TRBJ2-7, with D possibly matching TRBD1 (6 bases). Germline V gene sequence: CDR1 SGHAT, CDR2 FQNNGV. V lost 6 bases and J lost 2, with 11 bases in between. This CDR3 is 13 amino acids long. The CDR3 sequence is CASRPTGTYEQYF. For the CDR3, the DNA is TGTGCCAGCAGGCCCACAGGGACCTACGAGCAGTACTTC.

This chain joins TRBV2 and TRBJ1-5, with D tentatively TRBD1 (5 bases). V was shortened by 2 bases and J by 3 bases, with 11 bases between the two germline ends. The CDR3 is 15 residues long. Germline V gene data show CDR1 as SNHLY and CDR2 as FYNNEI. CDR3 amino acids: CASSEPPGINQPQHF. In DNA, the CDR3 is TGTGCCAGCAGTGAACCCCCAGGGATCAATCAGCCCCAGCATTTT.

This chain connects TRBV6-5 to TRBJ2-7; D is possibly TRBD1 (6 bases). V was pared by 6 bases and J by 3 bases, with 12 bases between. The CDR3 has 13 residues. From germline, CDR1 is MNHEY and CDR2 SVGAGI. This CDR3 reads CASSQRRGYEQYF. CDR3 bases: TGTGCCAGCAGCCAACGCAGGGGCTACGAGCAGTACTTC.

The chain's CDR3 is CASSEAGPGWGAQYF. The CDR3 DNA is TGTGCCAGCAGTGAAGCTGGACCGGGATGGGGGGCCCAGTACTTC. This chain joins TRBV6-1 and TRBJ2-5; possible D gene TRBD2, 6 bases. V was pared by 0 bases and J by 9 bases, with 17 bases between. The CDR3 is made up of 15 amino acids. Germline V gene sequence: CDR1 MNHNS, CDR2 SASEGT.

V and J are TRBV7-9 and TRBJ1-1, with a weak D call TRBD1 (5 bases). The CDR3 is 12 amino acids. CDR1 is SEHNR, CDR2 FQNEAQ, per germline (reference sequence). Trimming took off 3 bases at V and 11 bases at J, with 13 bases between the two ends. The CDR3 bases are TGTGCCAGCAGCTTGGGACTCCAAGGGGCTTTCTTT. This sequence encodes CASSLGLQGAFF.

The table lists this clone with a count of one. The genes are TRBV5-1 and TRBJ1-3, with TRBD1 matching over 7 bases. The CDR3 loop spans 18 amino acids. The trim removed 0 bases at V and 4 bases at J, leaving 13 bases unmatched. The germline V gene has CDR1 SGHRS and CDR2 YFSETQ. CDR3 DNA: TGCGCCAGCAGCTTGGCTCCCCAACCCAGGGGGATCGGAAACACCATATATTTT. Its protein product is CASSLAPQPRGIGNTIYF.

The CDR3 here is CASSETLSNEQFF. The DNA for the CDR3 is TGTGCCAGCAGTGAGACCCTATCCAATGAGCAGTTCTTC. The rearrangement joins TRBV25-1 to TRBJ2-1; no firm D call. Trimming stripped 3 bases from V and 6 bases from J, with 9 bases between. CDR3 size: 13 residues. CDR1 is MGHDK, CDR2 SYGVNS, per germline.

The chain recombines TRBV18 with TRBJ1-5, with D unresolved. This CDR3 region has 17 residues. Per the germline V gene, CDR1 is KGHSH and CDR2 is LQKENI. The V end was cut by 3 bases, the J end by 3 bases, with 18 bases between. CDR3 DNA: TGTGCCAGCTCACCCTCCTCCGGCCTCGAGATCAATCAGCCCCAGCATTTT. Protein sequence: CASSPSSGLEINQPQHF.

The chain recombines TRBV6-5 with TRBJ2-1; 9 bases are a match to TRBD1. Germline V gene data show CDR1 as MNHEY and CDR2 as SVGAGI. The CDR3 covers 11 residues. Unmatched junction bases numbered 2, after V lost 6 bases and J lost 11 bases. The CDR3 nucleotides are TGTGCCAGCAGAACAGGGGGCCAGCAGTTCTTC. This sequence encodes CASRTGGQQFF.